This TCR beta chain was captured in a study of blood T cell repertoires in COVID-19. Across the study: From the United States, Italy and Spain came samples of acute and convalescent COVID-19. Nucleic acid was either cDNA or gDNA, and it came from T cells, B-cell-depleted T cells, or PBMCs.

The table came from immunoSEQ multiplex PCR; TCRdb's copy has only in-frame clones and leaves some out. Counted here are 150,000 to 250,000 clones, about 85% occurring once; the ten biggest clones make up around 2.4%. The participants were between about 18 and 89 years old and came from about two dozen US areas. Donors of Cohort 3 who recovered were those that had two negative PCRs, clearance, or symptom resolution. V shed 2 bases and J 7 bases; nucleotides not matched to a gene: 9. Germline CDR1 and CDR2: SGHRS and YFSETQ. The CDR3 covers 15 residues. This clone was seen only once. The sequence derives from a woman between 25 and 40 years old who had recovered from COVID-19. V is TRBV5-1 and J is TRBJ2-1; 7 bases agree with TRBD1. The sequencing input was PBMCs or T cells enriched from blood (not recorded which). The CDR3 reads CASSFRQGGLNEQFF. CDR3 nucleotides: TGCGCCAGCAGCTTTCGACAGGGTGGACTGAATGAGCAGTTCTTC.